The 28 T cell receptor beta chains in this list originate from one sample, sequenced in a study of blood T cells in healthy people across ages. A sample-barcoded 5' primer and a J-beta primer mix were used in a second PCR of roughly 6 to 11 cycles. TCRdb recomputed calls from the 5' RACE reads with MiXCR, one row per CDR3 protein. This table holds some 900,000 distinct CDR3 sequences, 25% to 30% found once. Sequencing input: blood. The receptors derive from a woman at least 80 years old in good health.

The V call is TRBV12-3 or TRBV12-4, the J call TRBJ2-5, with D perhaps TRBD1 (5 bases). The CDR3 totals 13 residues. Trimming shortened V by 6 bases and J by 11 bases, and 19 bases separated the two germline ends. The CDR3 spells CASSDRAYNEQYF. CDR3 nucleotides: TGTGCCAGCAGCGACAGAGCCTACAATGAGCAGTACTTC.

The chain couples TRBV20-1 to TRBJ1-5; tentatively, D is TRBD1 (5 bases). The CDR3 runs to 14 residues. Per germline, CDR1 DFQATT and CDR2 SNEGSKA (reference sequence). CDR3 in DNA: TGCAGCATCACAAGGGGCCAAGGGAATCAGCCCCAGCATTTT. This gives the protein CSITRGQGNQPQHF.

In this sample, this clonotype turned up many times. This chain joins TRBV10-3 and TRBJ2-6, with 7 bases aligning to TRBD2. CDR1 is ENHRY, CDR2 SYGVKD, per germline. J gave up 0 bases and V 6 bases, and 2 bases lay outside the gene matches. This CDR3 is 15 amino acids long. Here the CDR3 DNA reads TGTGCCATCAGCGGGGGGATCTCTGGGGCCAACGTCCTGACTTTC. It encodes CAISGGISGANVLTF.

The chain links TRBV4-3 to TRBJ2-1; 7 bases agree with TRBD2. CDR1 is LGHNA, CDR2 YSLEER, per germline. The CDR3 has 14 residues. V trimming: 1 base; J trimming: 7 bases; junction bases outside the gene matches: 4. CDR3 sequence: CASSQVLAWNEQFF. In DNA, the CDR3 is TGCGCCAGCAGCCAAGTACTAGCGTGGAATGAGCAGTTCTTC.

Points on this clonotype: A single base separates this from a much larger clone, so it may be a read error. This chain joins TRBV5-1 and TRBJ2-4; a weak D match, TRBD1 (5 bases). The CDR3 runs to 16 residues. V gave up 4 bases and J gave up 13 bases, with 27 bases separating them. Germline V gene lookup returns CDR1 SGHRS and CDR2 YFSETQ. CDR3 DNA sequence: TGCGCCAGCAGCCAAGATACAGGTCGGTGGGGAAATGAGCAGTACTTC. It yields the protein CASSQDTGRWGNEQYF.

This clonotype was found a few times. One end of the junction varies from germline; a read error may be responsible. This rearrangement joins TRBV2 to TRBJ1-6; possible D gene TRBD1, 6 bases. This CDR3 is 16 amino acids long. Germline V CDR1 and CDR2: SNHLY, FYNNEI. The CDR3 loop is CASSEEGRGGRSPLHF. The CDR3 nucleotides read TGTGCCAGCAGCGAAGAGGGCAGGGGAGGTCGTTCACCCCTCCACTTT. The entire variable domain, with the rest obtained from reference TRBV2 and TRBJ1-6, is as follows: EPEVTQTPSHQVTQMGQEVILRCVPISNHLYFYWYRQILGQKVEFLVSFYNNEISEKSEIFDDQFSVERPDGSNFTLKIRSTKLEDSAMYFCASSEEGRGGRSPLHFGNGTRLTVT.

This clonotype was picked up many times. The rearrangement joins TRBV6-5 to TRBJ2-5, with 7 bases fitting TRBD1. CDR1 MNHEY and CDR2 SVGAGI come from the germline V gene. CDR3 length equals 15 residues. The trim removed 6 bases at V and 5 bases at J, leaving 12 bases unmatched. CDR3: CASRTPGTASETQYF. The DNA for the CDR3 is TGTGCCAGCAGAACCCCCGGGACAGCAAGTGAGACCCAGTACTTC.

With respect to this clonotype: Lacking the conserved final phenylalanine or tryptophan, this CDR3 likely reflects a read error. It is unclear where the CDR3 begins or ends on the DNA, so no DNA is shown, and the CDR3 is as TCRdb lists it. The CDR3 loop is CASSLGGAVYNEQFI. The chain carries TRBV7-9 and TRBJ2-1; no check of the table's D call, TRBD1, against the DNA was made. Termini included, the CDR3 measures 15 amino acids. CDR1 is SEHNR and CDR2 is FQNEAQ in the germline V gene (reference sequence).

This clonotype was detected many times. The chain recombines TRBV12-3 or TRBV12-4 with TRBJ1-1; TRBD1 aligns across 7 bases. Trimming at V came to 6 bases and at J to 5 bases, leaving 9 bases not matched to a gene. This CDR3 spans 14 amino acids. The CDR3 spells CASRTDRWTTEAFF. Written as DNA, the CDR3 is TGTGCCAGCAGGACGGACAGGTGGACTACTGAAGCTTTCTTT.

The chain links TRBV12-3 or TRBV12-4 to TRBJ2-7; D ambiguous. This CDR3 region has 15 residues. Trimming removed 3 bases from V and 7 bases from J, with 19 bases in between. CDR3 DNA sequence: TGTGCCAGCAGTTTGGCCCTTACGACCTACAATGAGCAGTACTTC. Residues: CASSLALTTYNEQYF.

The chain links TRBV24-1 to TRBJ2-3; D unclear. V gave up 4 bases and J gave up 4 bases, with 11 bases separating them. CDR1 and CDR2 from the germline V gene are KGHDR and SFDVKD. The CDR3 sequence is 14 residues long. CDR3 nucleotides: TGTGCCACCAGTGACCCTACGAGCCCAGATACGCAGTATTTT. Translating gives CATSDPTSPDTQYF.

This clonotype was recorded many times. J is TRBJ2-7 and V is TRBV11-2; the match to TRBD2 covers 8 bases. The CDR3 totals 15 residues. Trimming cost V 5 bases and J 0 bases; bases outside gene matches: 6. Germline CDR1 and CDR2: SGHAT and FQNNGV. The DNA for the CDR3 is TGTGCCAGCAGCCCGCGGACTAGCAGCTCCTACGAGCAGTACTTC. Protein product: CASSPRTSSSYEQYF.

Points on this clonotype: This may arise from a read error, as a much more abundant clone is one base away. The rearrangement uses TRBV5-1 and TRBJ1-2; weak D call: TRBD1 (5 bases). CDR3 length: 14 amino acids. V dropped 0 bases and J dropped 9 bases, with 15 bases sitting between them. CDR1 SGHRS and CDR2 YFSETQ come from the germline V gene. The CDR3 loop is CASSLARRADSYTF. CDR3 in DNA: TGCGCCAGCAGCTTGGCCCGCAGGGCTGATAGCTACACCTTC.

This clonotype was counted at least ten times. The gene calls are TRBV27 and TRBJ2-7; D is perhaps TRBD1 or TRBD2 (6 bases each). This CDR3 has 14 residues. Trimming removed 6 bases at V and 0 bases at J, with 12 bases between. Looked up from germline, CDR1 is MNHEY and CDR2 is SMNVEV (reference sequence). The CDR3 here is CASRPGGGSYEQYF. CDR3 coding DNA: TGTGCCAGCAGGCCCGGAGGGGGCTCCTACGAGCAGTACTTC.

Note on this clonotype: Given a much more abundant clone one base away, this may be a read error. Here the CDR3 DNA reads TGCAGTGTTAGCAGGGGGGCAGATACGCAGTATTTT. This gives the protein CSVSRGADTQYF. The chain employs TRBV20-1 and TRBJ2-3; D perhaps matches TRBD1 (7 bases). Trimming pared 7 bases from V and 4 bases from J, leaving 12 bases between. CDR3 length: 12 residues. Germline V gene lookup returns CDR1 DFQATT and CDR2 SNEGSKA (reference sequence).

Remarks on this clonotype: Since a much larger clone is just one base distant, this may be a read error. This rearrangement joins TRBV9 to TRBJ1-2, with 7 bases lining up with TRBD1. V trimming: 1 base; J trimming: 6 bases; junction bases outside the gene matches: 6. The CDR3 consists of 14 residues. CDR1 SGDLS and CDR2 YYNGEE come from the germline V gene. The CDR3 region has the DNA TGTGCCAGCAGCGTACCTGGGGACAGCCATGGCTACACCTTC. Translated, it gives CASSVPGDSHGYTF.

This clonotype appeared many times. This rearrangement joins TRBV7-2 to TRBJ2-1; 8 bases match TRBD2. Germline V gives CDR1 SGHTA, CDR2 FQGNSA. Trimming cost V 5 bases and J 6 bases; bases outside gene matches: 9. The CDR3 is 15 amino acids. The chain's CDR3 is CASSEGLAGANEQFF. CDR3 coding DNA: TGTGCCAGCAGCGAAGGGCTAGCGGGCGCCAATGAGCAGTTCTTC.

Note on this clonotype: Given a much more abundant clone one base away, this may be a read error. V usage is TRBV7-2 and J usage is TRBJ2-1; 13 bases fit TRBD2. Judging by the DNA end, TRBJ2-7 fits better; the J call may be wrong. CDR1 SGHTA and CDR2 FQGNSA come from the germline V gene. The CDR3 runs 18 residues. CDR3 in DNA: TGTGCCAGCAGCTTAGTAAAGACTAGCGGGGGGTTCGACAATGAGCAGTACTTC. Protein sequence: CASSLVKTSGGFDNEQYF.

The rearrangement links TRBV3-1 to TRBJ1-2, with D tentatively TRBD1 (5 bases). Germline CDR1 reads LGHDT; CDR2 reads YNNKEL (reference sequence). This CDR3 is 15 amino acids long. The V gene lost 1 base and the J gene lost 3 bases, with 12 bases spanning the gap. This chain's CDR3 is CASSQGLQVHYGYTF. CDR3 nucleotides: TGTGCCAGCAGCCAAGGCCTACAGGTGCACTATGGCTACACCTTC.

This clonotype was counted at least ten times. As DNA, the CDR3 is TGTGCCAGCAGTGGTGACAGGGGGCCCTCCTACGAGCAGTACTTC. Translating gives CASSGDRGPSYEQYF. This chain uses TRBV12-3 or TRBV12-4 with TRBJ2-7; 10 bases map to TRBD1. The CDR3 sequence is 15 residues long. V lost 5 bases, J lost 0 bases, and 4 bases stayed unmatched.

This clonotype was recorded a few times. A much larger clonotype is one base distant, so this may be a read error. This sequence joins TRBV14 and TRBJ2-5; 9 bases match TRBD2. Germline lookup yields CDR1 SGHDN and CDR2 FVKESK. J was trimmed by 11 bases and V by 1 base; bases with no gene match: 14. The CDR3 has 16 amino acids. The CDR3 nucleotides are TGTGCCAGCAGCCAAGGGGGTAGCGGGGGATACAATGAGCAGTACTTC. It specifies CASSQGGSGGYNEQYF.

Comments on this clonotype: At one boundary the junction diverges from the germline segment, which might be a read error. The rearrangement links TRBV28 to TRBJ2-3, with D hard to call. Germline-derived CDR1 and CDR2 are MDHEN and SYDVKM. The CDR3 has 17 residues. The CDR3: CASSLAPYLGSTDTHYF. The CDR3 bases are TGTGCCAGCAGTTTAGCCCCATATTTGGGTAGCACAGATACGCATTATTTT.

A remark on this clonotype: A much larger clone differs by one base, so this may be a read error. This chain uses TRBV7-9 with TRBJ2-3; D is uncertain. Germline CDR1 is SEHNR and CDR2 is FQNEAQ (reference sequence). The CDR3 has 17 amino acids. Trimming removed 2 bases from V and 0 bases from J, with 15 bases in between. CDR3 bases: TGTGCCAGCAGCTTATCCCTGGCGGAGAGTAGCACAGATACGCAGTATTTT. This codes for CASSLSLAESSTDTQYF.

This clonotype was counted only a few times. The CDR3 region is CASSPGTVGSPLHF. DNA for the CDR3: TGTGCCAGCAGCCCGGGGACCGTGGGGTCGCCCCTCCACTTT. The V and J genes are TRBV7-9 and TRBJ1-6; possibly TRBD1 for D (5 bases). CDR3 size: 14 residues. The germline V gene has CDR1 SEHNR and CDR2 FQNEAQ (reference sequence). Trimming pared 5 bases from V and 13 bases from J, leaving 18 bases between. Together with reference TRBV7-9 and TRBJ1-6, the CDR3 gives the full variable domain: DTGVSQNPRHKITKRGQNVTFRCDPISEHNRLYWYRQTLGQGPEFLTYFQNEAQLEKSRLLSDRFSAERPKGSFSTLEIQRTEQGDSAMYLCASSPGTVGSPLHFGNGTRLTVT.

This clonotype was seen many times. This sequence joins TRBV27 and TRBJ2-7; TRBD1 matches at 9 bases. The CDR3 consists of 16 residues. After removal of 5 bases from V and 2 bases from J, the junction contained 10 bases not matched to a gene. The germline CDR1 and CDR2 sequences are MNHEY and SMNVEV (reference sequence). CDR3 nucleotides: TGTGCCAGCAGTCGTACAGGGGGCTCGACCCCCTACGAGCAGTACTTC. Amino acid sequence: CASSRTGGSTPYEQYF.

This clonotype was recorded at least ten times. The V call is TRBV15, the J call TRBJ2-7; the D is unclear. Trimming stripped 0 bases from V and 1 base from J, with 4 bases between. Germline assignment: CDR1 LNHNV and CDR2 YYDKDF (reference sequence). CDR3 length equals 13 residues. In nucleotides, the CDR3 is TGTGCCACCAGCAGAGATCTTTCCTACGAGCAGTACTTC. Translation gives CATSRDLSYEQYF.

Only a few counts were recorded for this clonotype. The J gene is TRBJ1-1, the V gene TRBV6-6, with a possible D match to TRBD1 (5 bases). Germline assignment: CDR1 MNHNY and CDR2 SVGAGI (reference sequence). The CDR3 contains 13 residues. V was shortened by 8 bases and J by 1 base, with 11 bases between the two germline ends. CDR3 sequence (DNA): TGTGCCAGCCATCTCCAGGGGAACACTGAAGCTTTCTTT. Residues: CASHLQGNTEAFF.

This rearrangement joins TRBV6-5 to TRBJ2-7; D gene uncertain. V was pared by 5 bases and J by 0 bases, with 8 bases between. CDR3 size: 13 residues. The germline gives CDR1 MNHEY, CDR2 SVGAGI. The CDR3 reads CASSDQISYEQYF. The CDR3 nucleotides read TGTGCCAGCAGTGATCAAATCTCCTACGAGCAGTACTTC.